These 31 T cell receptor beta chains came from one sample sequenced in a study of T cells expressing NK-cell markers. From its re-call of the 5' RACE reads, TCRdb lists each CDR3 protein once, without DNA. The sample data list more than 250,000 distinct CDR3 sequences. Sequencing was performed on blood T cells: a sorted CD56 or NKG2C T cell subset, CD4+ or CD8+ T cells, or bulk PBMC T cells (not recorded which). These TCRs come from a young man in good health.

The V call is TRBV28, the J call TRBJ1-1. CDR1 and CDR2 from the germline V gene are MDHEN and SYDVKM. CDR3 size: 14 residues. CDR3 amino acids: CATRWTPLNTEAFF.

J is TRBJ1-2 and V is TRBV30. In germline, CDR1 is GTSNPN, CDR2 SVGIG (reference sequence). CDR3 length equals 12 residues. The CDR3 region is CAWTQYNYGYTF.

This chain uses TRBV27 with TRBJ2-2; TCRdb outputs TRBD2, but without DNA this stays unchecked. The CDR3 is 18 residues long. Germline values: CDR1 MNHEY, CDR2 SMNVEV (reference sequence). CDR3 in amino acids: CASSPPGSGVPNTGELFF.

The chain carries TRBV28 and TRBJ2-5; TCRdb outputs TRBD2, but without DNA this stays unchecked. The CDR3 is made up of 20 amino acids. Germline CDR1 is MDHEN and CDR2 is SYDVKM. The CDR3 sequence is CASSFGLAGAKLRGQETQYF.

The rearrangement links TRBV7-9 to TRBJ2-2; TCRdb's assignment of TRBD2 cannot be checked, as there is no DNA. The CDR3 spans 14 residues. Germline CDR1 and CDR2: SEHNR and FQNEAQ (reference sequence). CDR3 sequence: CASSFRRDTGELFF.

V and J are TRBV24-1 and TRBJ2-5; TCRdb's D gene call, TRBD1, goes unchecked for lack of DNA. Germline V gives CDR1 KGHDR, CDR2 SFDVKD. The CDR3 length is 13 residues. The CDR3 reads CATGQGAGETQYF.

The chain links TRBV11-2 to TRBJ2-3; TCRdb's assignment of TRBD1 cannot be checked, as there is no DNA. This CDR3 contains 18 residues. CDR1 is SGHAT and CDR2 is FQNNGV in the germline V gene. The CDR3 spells CASSSRDRAAPGTDTQYF. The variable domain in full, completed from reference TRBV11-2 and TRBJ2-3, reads EAGVAQSPRYKIIEKRQSVAFWCNPISGHATLYWYQQILGQGPKLLIQFQNNGVVDDSQLPKDRFSAERLKGVDSTLKIQPAKLEDSAVYLCASSSRDRAAPGTDTQYFGPGTRLTVL.

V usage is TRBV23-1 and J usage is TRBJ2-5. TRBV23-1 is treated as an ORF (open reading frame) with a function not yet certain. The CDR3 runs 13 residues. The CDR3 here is CASSPDPEETQYF.

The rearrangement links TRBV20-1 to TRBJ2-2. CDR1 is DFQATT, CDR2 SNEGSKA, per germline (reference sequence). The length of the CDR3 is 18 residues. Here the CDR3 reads CSARDLSRELAGAGELFF.

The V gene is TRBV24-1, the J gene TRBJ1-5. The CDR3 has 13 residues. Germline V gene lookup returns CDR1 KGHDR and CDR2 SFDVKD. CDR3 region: CATSIQGNQPQHF.

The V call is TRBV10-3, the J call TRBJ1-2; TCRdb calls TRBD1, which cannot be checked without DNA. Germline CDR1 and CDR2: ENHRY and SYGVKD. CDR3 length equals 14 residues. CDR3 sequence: CATQRDTSNYGYTF.

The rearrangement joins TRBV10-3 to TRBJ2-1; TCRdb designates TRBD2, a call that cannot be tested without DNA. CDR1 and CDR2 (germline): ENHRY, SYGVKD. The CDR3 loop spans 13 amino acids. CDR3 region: CAIRGTTDNEQFF.

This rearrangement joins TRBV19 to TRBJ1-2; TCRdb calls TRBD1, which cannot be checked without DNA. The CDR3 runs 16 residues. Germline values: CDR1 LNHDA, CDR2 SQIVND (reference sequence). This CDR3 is CASTAGGQILNYGYTF.

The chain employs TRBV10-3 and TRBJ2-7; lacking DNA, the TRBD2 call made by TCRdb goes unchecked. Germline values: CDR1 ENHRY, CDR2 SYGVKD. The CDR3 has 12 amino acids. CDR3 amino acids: CAISEGRAEQYF.

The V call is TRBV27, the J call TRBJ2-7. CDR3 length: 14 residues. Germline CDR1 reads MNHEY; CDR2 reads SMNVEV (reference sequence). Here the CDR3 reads CASSLGGTSNEQYF.

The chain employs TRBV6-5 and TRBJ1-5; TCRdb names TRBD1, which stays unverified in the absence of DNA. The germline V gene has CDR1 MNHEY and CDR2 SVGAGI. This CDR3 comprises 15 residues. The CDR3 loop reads CASSYNGQGGQPQHF.

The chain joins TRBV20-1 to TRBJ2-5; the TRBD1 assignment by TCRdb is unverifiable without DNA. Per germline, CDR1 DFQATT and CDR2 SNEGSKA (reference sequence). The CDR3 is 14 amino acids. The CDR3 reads CSARRDRSIQTQYF.

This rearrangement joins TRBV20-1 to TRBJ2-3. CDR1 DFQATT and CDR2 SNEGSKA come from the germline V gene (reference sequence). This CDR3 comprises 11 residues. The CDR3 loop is CSASLADTQYF.

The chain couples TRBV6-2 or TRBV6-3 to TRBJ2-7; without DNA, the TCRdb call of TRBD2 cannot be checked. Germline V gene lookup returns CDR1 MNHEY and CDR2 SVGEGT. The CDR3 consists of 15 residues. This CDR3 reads CASTRFLAGGYEQYF.

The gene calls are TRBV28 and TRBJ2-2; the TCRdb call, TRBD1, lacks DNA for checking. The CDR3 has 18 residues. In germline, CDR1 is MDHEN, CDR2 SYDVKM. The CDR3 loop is CASSLPSGGQGYSGELFF. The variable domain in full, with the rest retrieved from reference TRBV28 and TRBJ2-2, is DVKVTQSSRYLVKRTGEKVFLECVQDMDHENMFWYRQDPGLGLRLIYFSYDVKMKEKGDIPEGYSVSREKKERFSLILESASTNQTSMYLCASSLPSGGQGYSGELFFGEGSRLTVL.

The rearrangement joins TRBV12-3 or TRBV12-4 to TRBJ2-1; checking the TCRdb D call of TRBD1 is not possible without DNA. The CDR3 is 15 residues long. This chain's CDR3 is CASRPPSGSGNEQFF.

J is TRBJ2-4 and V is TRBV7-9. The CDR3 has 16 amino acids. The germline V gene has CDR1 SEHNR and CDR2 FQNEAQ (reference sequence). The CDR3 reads CASSLGLGLPKNIQYF.

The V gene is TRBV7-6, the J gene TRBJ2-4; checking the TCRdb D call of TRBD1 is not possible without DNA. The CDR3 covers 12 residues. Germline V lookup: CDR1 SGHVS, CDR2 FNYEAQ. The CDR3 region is CASSNRDKIQYF.

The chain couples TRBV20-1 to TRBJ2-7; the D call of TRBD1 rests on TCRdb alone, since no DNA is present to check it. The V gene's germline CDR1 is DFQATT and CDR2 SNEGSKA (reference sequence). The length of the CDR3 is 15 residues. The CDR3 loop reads CSARDWDRTGDEQYF.

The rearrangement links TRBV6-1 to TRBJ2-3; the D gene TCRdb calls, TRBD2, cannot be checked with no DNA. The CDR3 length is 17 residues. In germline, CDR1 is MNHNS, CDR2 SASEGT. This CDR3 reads CASSPGDLADTTDTQYF.

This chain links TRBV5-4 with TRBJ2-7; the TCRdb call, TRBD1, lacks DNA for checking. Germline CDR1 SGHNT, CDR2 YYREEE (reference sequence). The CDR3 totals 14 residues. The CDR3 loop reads CASSSPVGGYEQYF.

CDR3 protein: CASSLVPRGYNSPLHF. V and J are TRBV7-2 and TRBJ1-6. Germline V gives CDR1 SGHTA, CDR2 FQGNSA. This CDR3 spans 16 amino acids.

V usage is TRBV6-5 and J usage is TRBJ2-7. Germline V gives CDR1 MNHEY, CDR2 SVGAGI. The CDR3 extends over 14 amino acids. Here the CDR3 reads CASSYGHSTYEQYF.

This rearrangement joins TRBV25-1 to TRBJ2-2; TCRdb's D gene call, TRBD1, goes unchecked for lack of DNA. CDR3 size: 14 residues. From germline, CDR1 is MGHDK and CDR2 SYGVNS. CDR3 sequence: CASSEEQPPGELFF.

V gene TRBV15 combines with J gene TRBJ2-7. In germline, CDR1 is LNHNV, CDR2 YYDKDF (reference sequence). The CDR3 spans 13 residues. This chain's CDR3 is CATSRVKTYEQYF.

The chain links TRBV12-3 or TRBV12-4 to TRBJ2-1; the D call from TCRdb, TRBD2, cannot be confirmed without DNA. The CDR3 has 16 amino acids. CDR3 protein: CASSFGRSGGRDEQFF.